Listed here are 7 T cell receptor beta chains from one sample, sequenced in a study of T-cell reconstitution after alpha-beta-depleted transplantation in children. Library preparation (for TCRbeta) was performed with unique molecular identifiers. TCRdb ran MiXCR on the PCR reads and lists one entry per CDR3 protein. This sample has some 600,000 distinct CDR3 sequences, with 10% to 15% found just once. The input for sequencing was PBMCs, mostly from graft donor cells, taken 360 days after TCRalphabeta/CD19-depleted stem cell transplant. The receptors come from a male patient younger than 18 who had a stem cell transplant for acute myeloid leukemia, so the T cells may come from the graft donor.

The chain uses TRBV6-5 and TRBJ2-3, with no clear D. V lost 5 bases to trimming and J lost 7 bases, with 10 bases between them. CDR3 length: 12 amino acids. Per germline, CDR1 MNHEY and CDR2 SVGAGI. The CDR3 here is CASSARPYTQYF. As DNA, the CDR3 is TGTGCCAGCAGTGCGCGTCCTTATACGCAGTATTTT.

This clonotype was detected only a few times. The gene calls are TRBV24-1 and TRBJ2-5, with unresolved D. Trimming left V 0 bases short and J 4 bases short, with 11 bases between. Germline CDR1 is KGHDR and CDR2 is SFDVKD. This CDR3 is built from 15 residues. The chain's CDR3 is CATSDLIGNGETQYF. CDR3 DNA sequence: TGTGCCACCAGTGATTTGATAGGGAACGGAGAGACCCAGTACTTC.

CDR3 residues: CASSPALSEQYF. For the CDR3, the DNA is TGTGCCAGCAGTCCCGCCCTAAGTGAGCAGTACTTC. The chain is built from TRBV6-2 or TRBV6-3 and TRBJ2-7; D remains ambiguous. In germline, CDR1 is MNHEY, CDR2 SVGEGT. The CDR3 is 12 amino acids. V lost 5 bases, J lost 7 bases, and 12 bases lay in between.

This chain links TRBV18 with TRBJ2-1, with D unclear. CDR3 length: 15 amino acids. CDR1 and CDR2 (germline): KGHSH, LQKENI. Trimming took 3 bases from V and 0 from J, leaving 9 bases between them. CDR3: CASSPFRSSYNEQFF. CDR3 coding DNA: TGTGCCAGCTCACCCTTTAGAAGCTCCTACAATGAGCAGTTCTTC.

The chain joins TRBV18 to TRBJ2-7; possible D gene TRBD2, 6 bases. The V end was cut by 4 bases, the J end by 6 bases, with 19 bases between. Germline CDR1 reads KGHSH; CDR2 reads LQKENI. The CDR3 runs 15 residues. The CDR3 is CASSRYRDSTVEQYF. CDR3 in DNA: TGTGCCAGCTCACGTTACCGGGACTCGACTGTCGAGCAGTACTTC.

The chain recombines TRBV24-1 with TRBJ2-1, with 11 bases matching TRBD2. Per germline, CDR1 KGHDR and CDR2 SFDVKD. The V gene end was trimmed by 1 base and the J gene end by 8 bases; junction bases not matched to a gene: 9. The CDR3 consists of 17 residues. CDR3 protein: CATSDFRTSGFVDEQFF. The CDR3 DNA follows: TGTGCCACCAGTGATTTCAGGACTAGCGGGTTTGTGGATGAGCAGTTCTTC.

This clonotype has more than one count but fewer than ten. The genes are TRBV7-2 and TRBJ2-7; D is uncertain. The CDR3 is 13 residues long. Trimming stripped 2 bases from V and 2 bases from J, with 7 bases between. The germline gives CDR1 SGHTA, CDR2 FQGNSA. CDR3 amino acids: CASSLRAPYEQYF. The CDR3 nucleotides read TGTGCCAGCAGCTTACGGGCCCCCTACGAGCAGTACTTC.